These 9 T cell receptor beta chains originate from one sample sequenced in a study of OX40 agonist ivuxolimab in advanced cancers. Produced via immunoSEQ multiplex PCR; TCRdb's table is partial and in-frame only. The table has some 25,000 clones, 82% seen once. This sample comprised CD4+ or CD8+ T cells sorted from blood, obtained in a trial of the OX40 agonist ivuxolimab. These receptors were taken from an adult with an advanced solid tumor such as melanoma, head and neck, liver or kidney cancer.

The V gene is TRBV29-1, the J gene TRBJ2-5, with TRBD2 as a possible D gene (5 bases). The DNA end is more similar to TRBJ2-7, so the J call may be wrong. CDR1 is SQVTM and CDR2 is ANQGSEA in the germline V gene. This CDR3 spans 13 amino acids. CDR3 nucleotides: TGCAGCGTGGAGGATCGTGGGAGCTACGAGCAGTACTTC. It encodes CSVEDRGSYEQYF.

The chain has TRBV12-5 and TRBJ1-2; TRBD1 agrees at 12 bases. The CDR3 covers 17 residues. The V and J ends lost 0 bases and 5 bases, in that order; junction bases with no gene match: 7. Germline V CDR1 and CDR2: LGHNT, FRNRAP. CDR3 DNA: TGTGCTAGTGGTTTGGTAGGGACAGGGGGCGCGAGGTATGGCTACACCTTC. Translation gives CASGLVGTGGARYGYTF.

The CDR3 here is CASSEAGTEHGYTF. CDR3 nucleotides: TGTGCCAGCAGTGAGGCCGGGACAGAACATGGCTACACCTTC. This chain connects TRBV2 to TRBJ1-2, with 7 bases lining up with TRBD1. The V segment lost 3 bases and the J segment 6 bases; nucleotides outside the gene matches: 7. The CDR3 covers 14 residues. Germline CDR1 reads SNHLY; CDR2 reads FYNNEI. Using reference TRBV2 and TRBJ1-2 for the parts outside the CDR3, the full variable domain is EPEVTQTPSHQVTQMGQEVILRCVPISNHLYFYWYRQILGQKVEFLVSFYNNEISEKSEIFDDQFSVERPDGSNFTLKIRSTKLEDSAMYFCASSEAGTEHGYTFGSGTRLTVV.

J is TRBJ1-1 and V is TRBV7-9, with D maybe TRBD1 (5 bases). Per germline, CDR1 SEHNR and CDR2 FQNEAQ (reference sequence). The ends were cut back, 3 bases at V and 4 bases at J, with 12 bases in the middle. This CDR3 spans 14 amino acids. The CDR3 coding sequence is TGTGCCAGCAGCTTCACCCAAGGGGCCACTGAAGCTTTCTTT. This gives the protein CASSFTQGATEAFF.

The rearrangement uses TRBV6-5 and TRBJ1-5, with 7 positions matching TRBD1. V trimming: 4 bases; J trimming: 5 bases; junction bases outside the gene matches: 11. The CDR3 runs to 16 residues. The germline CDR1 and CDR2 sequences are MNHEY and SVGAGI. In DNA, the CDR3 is TGTGCCAGCAGTTTATACAGAGGGGGCGCGGATCAGCCCCAGCATTTT. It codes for CASSLYRGGADQPQHF.

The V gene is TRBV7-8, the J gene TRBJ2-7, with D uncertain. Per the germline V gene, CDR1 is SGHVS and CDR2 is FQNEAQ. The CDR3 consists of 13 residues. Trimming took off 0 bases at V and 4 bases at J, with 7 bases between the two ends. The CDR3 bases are TGTGCCAGCAGCTTAGCCCCCCTTTACGAGCAGTACTTC. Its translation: CASSLAPLYEQYF.

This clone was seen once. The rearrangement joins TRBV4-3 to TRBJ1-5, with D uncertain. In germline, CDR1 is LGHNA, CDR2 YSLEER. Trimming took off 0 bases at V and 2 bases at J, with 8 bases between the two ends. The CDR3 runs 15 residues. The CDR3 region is CASSQDRTGNQPQHF. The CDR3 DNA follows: TGCGCCAGCAGCCAAGATCGAACAGGCAATCAGCCCCAGCATTTT.

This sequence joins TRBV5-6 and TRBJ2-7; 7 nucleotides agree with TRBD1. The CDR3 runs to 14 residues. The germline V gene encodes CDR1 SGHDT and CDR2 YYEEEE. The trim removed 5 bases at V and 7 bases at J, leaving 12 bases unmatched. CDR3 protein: CASRRQGGYYEQYF. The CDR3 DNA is TGTGCCAGCAGGCGACAGGGTGGGTATTATGAGCAGTACTTC.

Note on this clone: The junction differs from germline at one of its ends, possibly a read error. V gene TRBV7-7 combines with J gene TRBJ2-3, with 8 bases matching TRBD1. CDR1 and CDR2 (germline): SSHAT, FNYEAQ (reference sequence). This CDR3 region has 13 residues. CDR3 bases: TGTGCTAGCAGCCCCGGGACAGGTTATACGCAGTATTTT. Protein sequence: CASSPGTGYTQYF.